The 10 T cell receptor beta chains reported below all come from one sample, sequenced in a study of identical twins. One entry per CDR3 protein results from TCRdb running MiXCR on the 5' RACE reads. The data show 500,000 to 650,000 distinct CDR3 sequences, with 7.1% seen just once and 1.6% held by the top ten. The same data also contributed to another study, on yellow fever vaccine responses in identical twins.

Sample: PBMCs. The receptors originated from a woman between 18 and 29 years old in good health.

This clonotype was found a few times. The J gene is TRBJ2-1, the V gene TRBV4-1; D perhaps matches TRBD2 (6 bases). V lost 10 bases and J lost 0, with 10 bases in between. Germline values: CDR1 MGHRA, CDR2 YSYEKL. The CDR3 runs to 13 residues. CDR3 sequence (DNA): TGCGCCACCGGGACTCCCTCCTACAATGAGCAGTTCTTC. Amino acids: CATGTPSYNEQFF.

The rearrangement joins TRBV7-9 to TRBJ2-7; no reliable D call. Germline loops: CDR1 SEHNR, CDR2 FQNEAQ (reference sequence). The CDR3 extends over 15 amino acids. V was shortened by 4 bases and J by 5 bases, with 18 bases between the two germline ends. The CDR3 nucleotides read TGTGCCAGCAGCTCAACCGGCTCCCTAGGCGACGAGCAGTACGTC. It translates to CASSSTGSLGDEQYV.

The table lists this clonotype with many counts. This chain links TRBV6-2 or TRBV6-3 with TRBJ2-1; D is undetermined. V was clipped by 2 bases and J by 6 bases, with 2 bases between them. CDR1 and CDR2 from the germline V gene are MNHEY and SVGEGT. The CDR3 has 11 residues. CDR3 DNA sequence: TGTGCCAGCAGTTACCGCAATGAGCAGTTCTTC. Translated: CASSYRNEQFF.

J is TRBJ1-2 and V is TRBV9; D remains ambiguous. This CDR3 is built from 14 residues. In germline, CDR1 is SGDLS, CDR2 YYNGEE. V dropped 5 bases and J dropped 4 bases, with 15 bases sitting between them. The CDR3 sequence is CASSPAMGGYGYTF. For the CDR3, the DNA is TGTGCCAGCAGTCCCGCCATGGGTGGCTATGGCTACACCTTC.

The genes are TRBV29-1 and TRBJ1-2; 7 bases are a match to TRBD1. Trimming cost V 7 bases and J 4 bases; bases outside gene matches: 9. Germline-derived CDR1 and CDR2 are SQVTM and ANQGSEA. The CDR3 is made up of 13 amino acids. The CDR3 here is CSAPQGGGYGYTF. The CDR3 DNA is TGCAGCGCCCCTCAGGGGGGCGGCTATGGCTACACCTTC.

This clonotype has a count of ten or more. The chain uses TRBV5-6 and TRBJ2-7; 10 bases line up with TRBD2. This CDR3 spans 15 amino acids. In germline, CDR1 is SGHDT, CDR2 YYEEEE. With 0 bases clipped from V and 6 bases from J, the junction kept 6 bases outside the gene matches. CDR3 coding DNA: TGTGCCAGCAGCTTGGTAGCGGGGGGATTCGGCGAGCAGTACGTC. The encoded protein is CASSLVAGGFGEQYV.

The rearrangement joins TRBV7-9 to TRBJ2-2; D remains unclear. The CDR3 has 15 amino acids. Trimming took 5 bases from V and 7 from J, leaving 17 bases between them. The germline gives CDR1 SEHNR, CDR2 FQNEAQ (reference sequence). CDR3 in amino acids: CASSPLQGSLGELFF. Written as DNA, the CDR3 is TGTGCCAGCAGCCCACTCCAAGGTAGCCTCGGGGAGCTGTTTTTT.

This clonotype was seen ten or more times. In nucleotides, the CDR3 is TGTGCCAGCAGCATTAGACCGACGGACGCAACTAATGAAAAACTGTTTTTT. This gives the protein CASSIRPTDATNEKLFF. The chain employs TRBV7-6 and TRBJ1-4; no clear D gene. The CDR3 totals 17 residues. V lost 5 bases, J lost 0 bases, and 16 bases lay in between. Germline V gene lookup returns CDR1 SGHVS and CDR2 FNYEAQ.

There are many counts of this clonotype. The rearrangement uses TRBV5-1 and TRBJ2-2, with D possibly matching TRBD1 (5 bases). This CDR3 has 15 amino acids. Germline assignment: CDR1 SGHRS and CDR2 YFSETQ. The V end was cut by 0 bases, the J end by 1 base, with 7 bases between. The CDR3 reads CASSLGTLNTGELFF. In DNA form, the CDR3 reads TGCGCCAGCAGCTTGGGGACATTGAACACCGGGGAGCTGTTTTTT.

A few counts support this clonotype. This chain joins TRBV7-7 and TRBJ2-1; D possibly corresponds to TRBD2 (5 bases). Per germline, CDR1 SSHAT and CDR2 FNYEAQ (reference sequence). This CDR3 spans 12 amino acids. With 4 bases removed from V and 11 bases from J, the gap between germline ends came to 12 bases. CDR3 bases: TGTGCCAGCAGCTCGCCCTCCGGGAAGCAGTTCTTC. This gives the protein CASSSPSGKQFF. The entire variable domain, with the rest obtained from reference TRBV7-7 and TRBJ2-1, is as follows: GAGVSQSPRYKVTKRGQDVTLRCDPISSHATLYWYQQALGQGPEFLTYFNYEAQPDKSGLPSDRFSAERPEGSISTLTIQRTEQRDSAMYRCASSSPSGKQFFGPGTRLTVL.